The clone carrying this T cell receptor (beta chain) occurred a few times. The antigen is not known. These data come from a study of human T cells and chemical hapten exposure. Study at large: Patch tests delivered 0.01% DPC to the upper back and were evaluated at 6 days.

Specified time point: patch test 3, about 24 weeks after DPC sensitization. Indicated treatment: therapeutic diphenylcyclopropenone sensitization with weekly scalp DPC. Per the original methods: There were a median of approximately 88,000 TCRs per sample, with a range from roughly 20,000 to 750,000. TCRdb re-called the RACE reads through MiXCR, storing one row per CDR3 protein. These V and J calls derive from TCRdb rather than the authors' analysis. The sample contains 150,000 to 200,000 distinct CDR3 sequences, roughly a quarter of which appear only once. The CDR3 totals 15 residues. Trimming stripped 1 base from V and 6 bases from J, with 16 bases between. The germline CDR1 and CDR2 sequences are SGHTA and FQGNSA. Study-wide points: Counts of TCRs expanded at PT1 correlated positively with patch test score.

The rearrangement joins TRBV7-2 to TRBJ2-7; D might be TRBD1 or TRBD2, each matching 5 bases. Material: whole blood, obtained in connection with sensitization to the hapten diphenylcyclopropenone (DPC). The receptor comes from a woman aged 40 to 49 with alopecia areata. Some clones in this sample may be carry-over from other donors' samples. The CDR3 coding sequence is TGTGCCAGCAGCTTAGGTGGGACGGCACCGACCGAGCAGTACTTC. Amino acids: CASSLGGTAPTEQYF.